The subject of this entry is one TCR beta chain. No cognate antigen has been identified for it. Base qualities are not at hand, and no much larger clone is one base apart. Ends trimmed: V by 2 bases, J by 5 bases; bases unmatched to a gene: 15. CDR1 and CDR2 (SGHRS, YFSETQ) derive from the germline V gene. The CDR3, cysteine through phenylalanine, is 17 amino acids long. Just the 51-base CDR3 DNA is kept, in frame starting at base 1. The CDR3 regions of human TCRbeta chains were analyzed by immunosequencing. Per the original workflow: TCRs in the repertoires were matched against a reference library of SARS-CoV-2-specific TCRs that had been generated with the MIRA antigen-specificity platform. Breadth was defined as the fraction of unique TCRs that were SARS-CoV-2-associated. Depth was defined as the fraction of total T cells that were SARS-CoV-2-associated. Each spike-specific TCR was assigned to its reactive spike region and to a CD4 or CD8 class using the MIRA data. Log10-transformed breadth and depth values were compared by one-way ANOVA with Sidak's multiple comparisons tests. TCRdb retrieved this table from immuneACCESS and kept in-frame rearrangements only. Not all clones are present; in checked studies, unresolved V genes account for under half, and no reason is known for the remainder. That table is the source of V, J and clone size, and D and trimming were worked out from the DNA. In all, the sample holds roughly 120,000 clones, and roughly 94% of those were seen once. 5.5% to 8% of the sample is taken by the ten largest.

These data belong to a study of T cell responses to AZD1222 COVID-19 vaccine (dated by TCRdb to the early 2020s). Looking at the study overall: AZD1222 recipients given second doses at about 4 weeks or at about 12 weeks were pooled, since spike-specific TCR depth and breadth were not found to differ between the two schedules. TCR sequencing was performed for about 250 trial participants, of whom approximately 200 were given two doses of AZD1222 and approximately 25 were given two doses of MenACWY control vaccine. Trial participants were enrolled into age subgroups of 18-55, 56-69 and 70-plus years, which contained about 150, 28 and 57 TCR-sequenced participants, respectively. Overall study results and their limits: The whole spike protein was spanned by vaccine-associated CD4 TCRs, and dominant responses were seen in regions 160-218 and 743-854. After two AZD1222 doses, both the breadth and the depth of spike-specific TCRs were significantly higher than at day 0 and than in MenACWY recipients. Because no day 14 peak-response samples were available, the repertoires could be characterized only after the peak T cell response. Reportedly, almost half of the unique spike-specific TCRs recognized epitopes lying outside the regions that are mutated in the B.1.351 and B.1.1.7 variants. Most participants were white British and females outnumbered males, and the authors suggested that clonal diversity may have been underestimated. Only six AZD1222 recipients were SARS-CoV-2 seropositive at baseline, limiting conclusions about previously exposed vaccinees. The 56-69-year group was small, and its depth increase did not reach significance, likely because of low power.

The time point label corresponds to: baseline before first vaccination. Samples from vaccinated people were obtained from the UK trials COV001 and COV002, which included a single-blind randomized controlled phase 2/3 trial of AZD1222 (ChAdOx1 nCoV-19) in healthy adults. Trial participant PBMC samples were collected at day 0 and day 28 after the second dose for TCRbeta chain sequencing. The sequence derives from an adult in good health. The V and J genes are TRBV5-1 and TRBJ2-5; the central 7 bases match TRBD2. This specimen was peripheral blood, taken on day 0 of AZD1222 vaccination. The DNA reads TGCGCCAGCAGCTTAATAGTGGCTAGCGGTACCCGTGAGACCCAGTACTTC. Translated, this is CASSLIVASGTRETQYF.